These T cell receptor beta chains were read from a single sample in a study of blood T cells in healthy people across ages. From the 5' RACE reads, TCRdb called clonotypes with MiXCR, one entry per CDR3 protein. Of 550,000 to 650,000 distinct CDR3 sequences listed, about 28% are singletons. The same sample was also studied in work on T cells of mothers and their children.

Specimen: blood. These TCRs come from a boy aged 2 to 9 in good health. Each CDR3 is given without its conserved first and last residue. A D gene is named only where the DNA matches it firmly.

>TRBV9|TRBD2
ASSLPAGGSTDTQY
>TRBV12-3/TRBV12-4|-
ASSLGTGGEEAQY
>TRBV19|TRBD1
ASTRRGLGAF
>TRBV6-5|-
ASSLTGKTNSPLH
>TRBV7-9|-
ASSLLGQGINTEAF
>TRBV10-3|-
AISESGSTEAF
>TRBV29-1|-
SVERVGTNYGYT
>TRBV12-3/TRBV12-4|-
ASSIGRETQY
>TRBV20-1|-
SASRGVNTEAF
>TRBV24-1|-
ATSDGAQRSEQY
>TRBV7-2|-
ASAPRGGERLGYT
>TRBV12-3/TRBV12-4|TRBD1
ASSRQGGADTEY
>TRBV7-2|-
ASSYPLLGGYT
>TRBV5-1|TRBD1
ASSSGGFDNEQF
>TRBV12-3/TRBV12-4|-
ASSVGRHLIMNTEAF
>TRBV5-1|-
ASSLKGGWETQY
>TRBV7-2|-
ASSLGYTDTQY
>TRBV7-9|TRBD1
ASRETGGLVAGANVLT
>TRBV7-2|-
ASPQNRSSYEQY
>TRBV2|TRBD1
ASTPFRDRGADTQY
>TRBV12-3/TRBV12-4|-
ASAIQGDEQF
>TRBV12-3/TRBV12-4|-
ASSLTGERQPQH
>TRBV19|-
ASSRVAEPYEQY
>TRBV9|TRBD1
ASSDADRDLYEQY
>TRBV7-2|-
ASSSTPRTVTDTQY
>TRBV7-9|-
AGSLVGLTETQY
>TRBV4-1|-
ASSQDSTENYGYT
>TRBV7-9|-
ASSTLPWTSGETQY
>TRBV15|-
ATSGGSKNIQS